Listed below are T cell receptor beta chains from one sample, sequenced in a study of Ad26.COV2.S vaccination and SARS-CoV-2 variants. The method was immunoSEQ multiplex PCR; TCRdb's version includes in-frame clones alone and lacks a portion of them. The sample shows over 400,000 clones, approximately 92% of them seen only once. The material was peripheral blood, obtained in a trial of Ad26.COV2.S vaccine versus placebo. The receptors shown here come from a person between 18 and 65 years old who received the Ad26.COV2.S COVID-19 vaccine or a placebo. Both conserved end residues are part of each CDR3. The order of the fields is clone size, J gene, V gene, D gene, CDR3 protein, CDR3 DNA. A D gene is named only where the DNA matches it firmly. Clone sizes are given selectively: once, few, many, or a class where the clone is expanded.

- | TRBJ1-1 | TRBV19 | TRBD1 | CASSVNRGMNTEAFF | TGTGCCAGTAGTGTGAACAGGGGTATGAACACTGAAGCTTTCTTT
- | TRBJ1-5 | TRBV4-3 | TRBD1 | CASSRDRGSNQPQHF | TGCGCCAGCAGCCGGGACAGGGGTAGCAATCAGCCCCAGCATTTT
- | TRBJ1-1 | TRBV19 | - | CASSPVAGVTEAFF | TGTGCCAGTAGTCCCGTGGCAGGGGTCACTGAAGCTTTCTTT
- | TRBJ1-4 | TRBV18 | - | CASSSGAEGEKLFF | TGTGCCAGCTCATCGGGGGCGGAAGGTGAAAAACTGTTTTTT
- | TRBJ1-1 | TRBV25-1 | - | CASSEYNGRAFF | TGTGCCAGCAGTGAATATAACGGGAGGGCTTTCTTT
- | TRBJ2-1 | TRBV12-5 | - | CASGSGAHTYNEQFF | TGTGCTAGTGGTTCGGGGGCTCACACCTACAATGAGCAGTTCTTC
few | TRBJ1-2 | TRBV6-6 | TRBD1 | CASVTSGTAARGYTF | TGTGCCAGCGTAACCTCCGGGACAGCCGCCCGGGGCTACACCTTC
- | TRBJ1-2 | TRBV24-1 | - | CATSDPTWTRGYTF | TGTGCCACCAGTGACCCCACTTGGACCCGGGGCTACACCTTC
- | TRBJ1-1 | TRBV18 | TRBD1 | CASSPGTGVNTEAFF | TGTGCCAGCTCACCAGGGACAGGGGTGAACACTGAAGCTTTCTTT
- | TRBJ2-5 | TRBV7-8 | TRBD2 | CASSGRVRGGGETQYF | TGTGCCAGCAGCGGTCGGGTGCGGGGGGGCGGTGAGACCCAGTACTTC
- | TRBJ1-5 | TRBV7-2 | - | CASSQTPIKPQHF | TGTGCCAGCAGCCAAACACCAATCAAGCCCCAGCATTTT
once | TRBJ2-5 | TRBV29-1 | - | CSVGPQIQETQYF | TGCAGCGTTGGCCCACAGATCCAAGAGACCCAGTACTTC
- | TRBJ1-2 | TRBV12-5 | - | CASAEGGHGYTF | TGTGCTAGTGCCGAAGGCGGTCACGGCTACACCTTC
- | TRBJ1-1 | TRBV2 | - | CASSGDRTEAFF | TGTGCCAGCTCCGGGGACCGCACTGAAGCTTTCTTT
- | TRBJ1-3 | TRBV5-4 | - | CASSVQGGGNTIYF | TGTGCCAGCAGCGTACAGGGAGGTGGAAACACCATATATTTT
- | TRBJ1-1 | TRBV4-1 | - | CASSQVVLNTEAFF | TGCGCCAGCAGCCAAGTGGTCTTGAACACTGAAGCTTTCTTT
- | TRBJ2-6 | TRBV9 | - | CASSVKAAASSGANVLTF | TGTGCCAGCAGCGTAAAGGCAGCCGCTTCCTCTGGGGCCAACGTCCTGACTTTC
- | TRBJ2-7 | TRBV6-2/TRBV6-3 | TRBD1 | CASSKDREWDEQYF | TGTGCCAGCAGTAAGGACAGGGAGTGGGACGAGCAGTACTTC
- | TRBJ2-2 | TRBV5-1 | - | CASRLGQSTGELFF | TGCGCCAGCAGACTGGGACAAAGTACCGGGGAGCTGTTTTTT
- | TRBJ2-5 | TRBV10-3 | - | CAISEVPLETQYF | TGTGCCATCAGTGAAGTCCCCCTCGAGACCCAGTACTTC
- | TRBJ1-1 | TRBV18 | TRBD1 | CASSPLGTGGTEAFF | TGTGCCAGCTCACCCCTAGGGACAGGAGGCACTGAAGCTTTCTTT
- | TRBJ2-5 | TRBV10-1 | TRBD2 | CASRGTSGGEKHQETQYF | TGCGCCAGCAGAGGGACTAGCGGGGGGGAGAAACACCAAGAGACCCAGTACTTC
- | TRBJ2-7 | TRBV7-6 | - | CASSRGALYEQYF | TGTGCCAGCAGCCGTGGGGCGCTCTACGAGCAGTACTTC
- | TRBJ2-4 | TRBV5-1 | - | CASSPGFGIQYF | TGCGCCAGCAGCCCGGGCTTTGGCATTCAGTACTTC
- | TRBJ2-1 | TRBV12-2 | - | CASRPPQRGGTYNEQFF | TGTGCAAGTCGCCCCCCCCAGCGGGGGGGGACCTACAATGAGCAGTTCTTC
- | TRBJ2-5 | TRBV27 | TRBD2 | CASSQPGLAGVETQYF | TGTGCCAGCAGTCAGCCGGGACTAGCGGGGGTGGAGACCCAGTACTTC
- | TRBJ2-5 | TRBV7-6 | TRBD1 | CASSSRRDRAETQYF | TGTGCCAGCAGCTCCAGAAGAGACAGGGCAGAGACCCAGTACTTC
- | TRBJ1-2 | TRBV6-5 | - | CASSYGGGDGYTF | TGTGCCAGCAGTTACGGCGGGGGGGATGGCTACACCTTC
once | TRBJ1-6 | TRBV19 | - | CASSMSAGAPNLNNSPLHF | TGTGCCAGTAGTATGTCTGCAGGCGCGCCAAACCTGAATAATTCACCCCTCCACTTT
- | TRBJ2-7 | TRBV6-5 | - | CASTGRLNSSYEQYF | TGTGCCAGCACGGGGCGGCTAAACAGCTCCTACGAGCAGTACTTC
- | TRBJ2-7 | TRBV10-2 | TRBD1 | CASSRGQGQTYEQYF | TGCGCCAGCAGCCGGGGACAGGGCCAGACCTACGAGCAGTACTTC
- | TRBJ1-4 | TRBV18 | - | CASSPDGLSFEKLFF | TGTGCCAGCTCACCTGACGGACTGAGCTTTGAAAAACTGTTTTTT
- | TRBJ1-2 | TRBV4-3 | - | CASSQDLRTDDYGYTF | TGCGCCAGCAGCCAAGATCTTAGGACGGATGACTATGGCTACACCTTC
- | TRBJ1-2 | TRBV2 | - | CASKPGAHLYGYTF | TGTGCCAGCAAGCCAGGCGCCCACCTCTATGGCTACACCTTC
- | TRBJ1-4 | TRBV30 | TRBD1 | CAWSIGTGAPNEKLFF | TGTGCCTGGAGTATTGGGACAGGGGCGCCCAATGAAAAACTGTTTTTT
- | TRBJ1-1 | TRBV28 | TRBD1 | CASSSYRGLSTEAFF | TGTGCCAGCAGTTCCTACAGGGGGCTCAGCACTGAAGCTTTCTTT
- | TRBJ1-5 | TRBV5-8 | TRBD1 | CASSQGQGPNQPQHF | TGTGCCAGCTCGCAGGGACAGGGCCCCAATCAGCCCCAGCATTTT
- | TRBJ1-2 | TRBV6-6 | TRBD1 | CASSYRTGGIDGYTF | TGTGCCAGCAGTTACCGGACAGGGGGCATTGATGGCTACACCTTC
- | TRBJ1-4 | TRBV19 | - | CASMGGLNEKLFF | TGTGCCAGCATGGGCGGGCTTAATGAAAAACTGTTTTTT
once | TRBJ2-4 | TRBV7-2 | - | CASSLETTMAKNIQYF | TGTGCCAGCAGCTTAGAGACTACCATGGCCAAAAACATTCAGTACTTC
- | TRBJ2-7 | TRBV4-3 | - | CASSPGQGSYEQYF | TGCGCCAGCAGCCCTGGGCAGGGTTCCTACGAGCAGTACTTC
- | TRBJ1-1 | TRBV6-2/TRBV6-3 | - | CASSFSRILHSDLAPEAFF | TGTGCCAGCAGTTTTAGTAGGATCCTCCACTCGGACCTCGCGCCTGAAGCTTTCTTT
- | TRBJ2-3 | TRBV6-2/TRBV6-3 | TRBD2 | CASSYSSPSGGSDTQYF | TGTGCCAGCAGTTACTCGAGTCCTAGCGGGGGATCAGATACGCAGTATTTT
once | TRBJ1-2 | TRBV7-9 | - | CASSFRPLPPTGRSGYTF | TGTGCCAGCAGCTTTAGACCCCTCCCCCCGACAGGCAGGTCGGGCTACACCTTC
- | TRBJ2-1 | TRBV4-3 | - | CASSQDPYVARAKFF | TGCGCCAGCAGCCAAGATCCATATGTTGCACGAGCCAAGTTCTTC
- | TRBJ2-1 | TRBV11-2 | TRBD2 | CASRRGVIAGDDEQFF | TGTGCCAGCCGACGTGGGGTAATAGCGGGGGATGATGAGCAGTTCTTC
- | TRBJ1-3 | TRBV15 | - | CATSRDLIGAVDTIYF | TGTGCCACCAGCAGAGATCTTATTGGGGCCGTGGACACCATATATTTT
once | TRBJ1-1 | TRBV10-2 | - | CASSEIYGNTEAFF | TGCGCCAGCAGTGAGATTTACGGGAACACTGAAGCTTTCTTT
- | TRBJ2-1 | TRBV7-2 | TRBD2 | CASSLGSSGGRHYNEQFF | TGTGCCAGCAGCTTAGGAAGTAGCGGGGGGCGTCACTACAATGAGCAGTTCTTC
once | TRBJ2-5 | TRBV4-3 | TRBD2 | CASSQDPPRRAGGRETQYF | TGCGCCAGCAGCCAAGACCCGCCACGCCGAGCGGGGGGGCGGGAGACCCAGTACTTC
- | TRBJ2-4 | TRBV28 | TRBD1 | CASRGTGERKNIQYF | TGTGCCAGCAGGGGGACAGGGGAACGCAAAAACATTCAGTACTTC
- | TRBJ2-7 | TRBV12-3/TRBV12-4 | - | CASSWAQWYEQYF | TGTGCCAGCAGTTGGGCGCAGTGGTACGAGCAGTACTTC
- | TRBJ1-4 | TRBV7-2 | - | CASSLGSGMVGKLFF | TGTGCCAGCAGCTTAGGTTCTGGGATGGTCGGAAAACTGTTTTTT